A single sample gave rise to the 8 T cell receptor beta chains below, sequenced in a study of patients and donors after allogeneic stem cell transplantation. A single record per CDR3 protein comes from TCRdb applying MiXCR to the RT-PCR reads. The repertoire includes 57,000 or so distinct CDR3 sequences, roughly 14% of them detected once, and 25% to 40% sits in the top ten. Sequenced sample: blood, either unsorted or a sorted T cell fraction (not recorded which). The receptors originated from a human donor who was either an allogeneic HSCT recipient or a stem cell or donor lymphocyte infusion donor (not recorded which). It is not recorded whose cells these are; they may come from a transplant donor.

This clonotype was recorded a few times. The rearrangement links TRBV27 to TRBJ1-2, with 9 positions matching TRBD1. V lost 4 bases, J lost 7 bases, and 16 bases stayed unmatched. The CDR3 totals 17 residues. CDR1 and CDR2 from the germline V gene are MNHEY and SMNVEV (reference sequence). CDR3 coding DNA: TGTGCCAGCAGTTCCCCGGGACAGGGCGACATTCGGTTTGGCTACACCTTC. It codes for CASSSPGQGDIRFGYTF.

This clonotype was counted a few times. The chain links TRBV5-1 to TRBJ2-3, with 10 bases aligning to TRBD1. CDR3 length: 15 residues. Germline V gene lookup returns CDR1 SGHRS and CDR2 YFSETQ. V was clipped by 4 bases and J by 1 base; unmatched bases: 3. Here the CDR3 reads CASSIGQGGTDTQYF. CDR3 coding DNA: TGCGCCAGCAGCATAGGACAGGGGGGCACAGATACGCAGTATTTT.

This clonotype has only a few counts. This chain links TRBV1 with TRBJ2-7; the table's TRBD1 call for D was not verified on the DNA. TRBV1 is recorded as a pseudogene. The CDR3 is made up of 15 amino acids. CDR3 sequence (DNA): TGCACCAGCAGCCAAGAGGTCGAGGGGCTCTACGAGCAGTACTTC. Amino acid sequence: CTSSQEVEGLYEQYF.

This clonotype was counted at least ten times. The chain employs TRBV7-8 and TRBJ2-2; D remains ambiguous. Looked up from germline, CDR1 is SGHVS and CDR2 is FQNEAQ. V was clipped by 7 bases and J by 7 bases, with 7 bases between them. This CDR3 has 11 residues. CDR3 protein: CASKANGELFF. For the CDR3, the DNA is TGTGCCAGCAAGGCGAACGGGGAGCTGTTTTTT.

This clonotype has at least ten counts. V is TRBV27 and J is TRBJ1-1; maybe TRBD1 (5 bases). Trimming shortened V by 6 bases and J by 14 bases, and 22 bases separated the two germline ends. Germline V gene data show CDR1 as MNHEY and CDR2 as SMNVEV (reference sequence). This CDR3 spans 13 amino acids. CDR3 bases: TGTGCCAGCAGACTTCCCATGGGACTTCCCGTCTTCTTT. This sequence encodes CASRLPMGLPVFF.

The DNA of the CDR3 is TGTGCCACCGGCCATGGGGCGGGAGGTGGCGAGCAGTACTTC. Encoded protein: CATGHGAGGGEQYF. The V and J genes are TRBV15 and TRBJ2-7; 8 bases align to TRBD2. Germline V gene lookup returns CDR1 LNHNV and CDR2 YYDKDF (reference sequence). V lost 8 bases, J lost 6 bases, and 12 bases stayed unmatched. This CDR3 contains 14 residues.

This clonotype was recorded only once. The DNA of the CDR3 is TGTGCCAGCAGCCAAGTCAGACTAGCGGGAGAGACCCAGTACTTC. This codes for CASSQVRLAGETQYF. The chain carries TRBV14 and TRBJ2-5, with 10 bases that match TRBD2. This CDR3 has 15 residues. Germline CDR1 SGHDN, CDR2 FVKESK. J lost 4 bases, V lost 1 base, and 3 bases had no gene match.

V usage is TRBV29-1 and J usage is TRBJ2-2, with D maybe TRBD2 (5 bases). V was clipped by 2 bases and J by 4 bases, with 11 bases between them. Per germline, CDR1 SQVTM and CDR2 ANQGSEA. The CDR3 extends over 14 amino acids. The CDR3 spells CSVERWAGTGELFF. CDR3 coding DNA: TGCAGCGTTGAACGCTGGGCGGGCACCGGGGAGCTGTTTTTT.